The entry below describes one TCR beta chain. Its matching antigen is unknown. V dropped 3 bases and J dropped 1 base, with 12 bases sitting between them. The CDR3 sequence is 15 residues long. Attachment of unique molecular identifiers to individual cDNA molecules was performed. TCRdb used MiXCR to reprocess the 5' RACE reads, holding one entry per CDR3 protein. The sample has around 50,000 distinct CDR3 sequences; about 12% are singletons. This sample stems from a study of early T cells in non-severe SARS-CoV-2 infection. The study, taken as a whole, reports: VDJdb-based annotation leaned toward anti-spike CD8 responses and missed private and CD4 specificities.

The chain has TRBV12-3 or TRBV12-4 and TRBJ1-2; perhaps TRBD1 as D (6 bases). The TCR sequence derives from an adult who was a healthcare worker with PCR-confirmed SARS-CoV-2 infection or an uninfected control (not recorded which). The sample was whole blood. CDR3 sequence reads: CASSFPAGDNYGYTF. CDR3 coding DNA: TGTGCCAGCAGTTTCCCGGCAGGGGATAACTATGGCTACACCTTC.